This TCR beta chain was sequenced for a study of identical twins. Germline CDR1 LNHNV, CDR2 YYDKDF (reference sequence). The CDR3 is made up of 15 amino acids. V was trimmed by 4 bases and J by 5 bases, leaving 18 bases between them. This clonotype was counted between two and nine times. From the 5' RACE reads, TCRdb called clonotypes with MiXCR, one entry per CDR3 protein. The sample carries about 190,000 distinct CDR3 sequences, more than 15% recorded once. This same sample was also taken into another study, of T cells expressing NK-cell markers. That source notes: Sorting of alpha-beta TCR T cells alone was achieved in several experiments with an anti-gamma-delta TCR antibody. Each of 6 or 7 donors carried dominant NKG2C+ clonotypes accounting for about 1.0-7.0% of CD8+ T cells. Clones of NKG2C+ T cells that had expanded were of unclear HCMV specificity.

The chain recombines TRBV15 with TRBJ2-7; D is perhaps TRBD2 (6 bases). The source is a woman aged 18-29 years in good health. Sequences were obtained from CD8+ T cells sorted from blood. The CDR3 region has the DNA TGTGCCACCAGCAAGTATACAGAGAGACTAGACGAGCAGTACTTC. Its protein is CATSKYTERLDEQYF.